A selection of T cell receptor beta chains follows, all from one sample in a study of CD8 T cells in ankylosing spondylitis. TCRdb re-derived calls from the 5' RACE reads in MiXCR, one entry per CDR3 protein. Here the sample spans 150,000 to 200,000 distinct CDR3 sequences, 13% being singletons. The source material was blood, either unsorted or a sorted T cell fraction (not recorded which). These receptors were obtained from a female donor with ankylosing spondylitis or in good health (not recorded which). Each CDR3 is given with its conserved first and last residue. The D gene is left open where the match is weak. Clone size appears in some rows only: once, few, many, or a class for an expanded clone.

NA	TRBD1	TRBV24-1	TRBJ2-3	TGTGCCACCAGTGACCCACTCGGGACAGCTGGGGGTACGCAGTATTTT	CATSDPLGTAGGTQYF
many	NA	TRBV11-2	TRBJ2-1	TGTGCCAGCAGCTTAGCCCATGAGCAGTTCTTC	CASSLAHEQFF
NA	TRBD1	TRBV20-1	TRBJ2-5	TGCAGTGCTAGAGATGGGACAGGGAGACAAGAGACCCAGTACTTC	CSARDGTGRQETQYF
many	TRBD2	TRBV29-1	TRBJ2-1	TGCAGCGGAGGACTAGCGGACTACAATGAGCAGTTCTTC	CSGGLADYNEQFF
NA	NA	TRBV27	TRBJ2-6	TGTGCCAGCAGTTCGGCTTGGAGATTAGGCTCTGGGGCCAACGTCCTGACTTTC	CASSSAWRLGSGANVLTF
few	TRBD1	TRBV12-3/TRBV12-4	TRBJ1-2	TGTGCCAGCAGTCGAGGGACAGGGGGCTTCGGCGGCTACACCTTC	CASSRGTGGFGGYTF
many	TRBD1	TRBV19	TRBJ1-5	TGTGCCAGTCGCGACAGGGGAGGACAGCCCCAGCATTTT	CASRDRGGQPQHF
many	NA	TRBV6-2/TRBV6-3	TRBJ1-5	TGTGCCAGCAGTTACTCGGATGGCAGGGGTCTTCATCAGCCCCAGCATTTT	CASSYSDGRGLHQPQHF
many	TRBD2	TRBV20-1	TRBJ2-1	TGCAGTGCCCCAAGCCTAGCGGGGGACTACAATGAGCAGTTCTTC	CSAPSLAGDYNEQFF
many	NA	TRBV5-4	TRBJ2-1	TGTGCCAGCAGCGCGCGGGCCGGAGAGGGCCCAGACAATGAGCAGTTCTTC	CASSARAGEGPDNEQFF
NA	NA	TRBV5-5	TRBJ2-7	TGTGCCAGCAGCCCGGGGTGGGGGGCCAATCGTAACGAGCAGTACTTC	CASSPGWGANRNEQYF
many	NA	TRBV4-3	TRBJ2-1	TGCGCCAGCAGCCGCCGGGTCACCGCGGATGAGCAGTTCTTC	CASSRRVTADEQFF
NA	NA	TRBV18	TRBJ2-3	TGTGCCAGCTCACCACGTTTGCAGGGCGATACGCAGTATTTT	CASSPRLQGDTQYF
many	NA	TRBV20-1	TRBJ1-2	TGCAGTGCTTGGACAGAAGGCTATGGCTACACCTTC	CSAWTEGYGYTF
NA	NA	TRBV6-1	TRBJ2-7	TGTGCCAGCAGGCTCTATGGGGGGGCGGCCTACGAGCAGTACTTC	CASRLYGGAAYEQYF
many	NA	TRBV4-3	TRBJ1-2	TGCGCCAGCAGCTCAGGACACTTAAACTATGGCTACACCTTC	CASSSGHLNYGYTF
NA	NA	TRBV24-1	TRBJ2-1	TGTGCCACCAGTGGGGGGGGCGGGATTGACAATGAGCAGTTCTTC	CATSGGGGIDNEQFF
many	NA	TRBV7-2	TRBJ2-1	TGTGCCAGCAGCCGGCGATTTACCGCTAATGAGCAGTTCTTC	CASSRRFTANEQFF
many	TRBD1	TRBV9	TRBJ2-7	TGTGCCAGCAGCCCCCGGGACAGCATGAACTACGAGCAGTACTTC	CASSPRDSMNYEQYF
few	TRBD2	TRBV5-1	TRBJ2-7	TGCGCCAGCAGCTTGGAGCGGGAGATGGGCGAGCAGTACTTC	CASSLEREMGEQYF
few	NA	TRBV29-1	TRBJ2-3	TGCAGCGTTTCTGCCCAGGGTTTGGGGGATACGCAGTATTTT	CSVSAQGLGDTQYF
many	NA	TRBV6-5	TRBJ2-7	TGTGCCAGCAGTCAGGGGGGGTCGGAGCAGTACTTC	CASSQGGSEQYF
many	NA	TRBV5-1	TRBJ2-1	TGCGCCAGCAGCTTGAGTCCCCGGAAAGGTGACAATGAGCAGTTCTTC	CASSLSPRKGDNEQFF
many	TRBD2	TRBV2	TRBJ2-5	TGTGCCAGCAGTGATGGCACGGGAGGGCCGGCCGAGACCCAGTACTTC	CASSDGTGGPAETQYF
few	NA	TRBV29-1	TRBJ2-5	TGCAGCGTTGTGTTGGGACAGCGGGGACAAGAGACCCAGTACTTC	CSVVLGQRGQETQYF
few	NA	TRBV27	TRBJ1-5	TGTGCCAGCAGTTTCATTACCGGGGGAAATCAGCCCCAGCATTTT	CASSFITGGNQPQHF
many	NA	TRBV20-1	TRBJ2-1	TGCAGTGCTAGGGCCAAGAGGTTGACGGAGACTAATGAGCAGTTCTTC	CSARAKRLTETNEQFF
many	NA	TRBV7-9	TRBJ2-3	TGTGCCAGCAGCATCGCTGCCGGGGGCACAGATACGCAGTATTTT	CASSIAAGGTDTQYF
many	NA	TRBV7-3	TRBJ2-1	TGTGCCAGCAGCTTAGTACAGGGATCATACAATGAGCAGTTCTTC	CASSLVQGSYNEQFF
many	NA	TRBV7-9	TRBJ2-2	TGTGCCAGCAGCTTAGCGATTGCCGGCGGGGAGCTGTTTTTT	CASSLAIAGGELFF
few	TRBD1	TRBV19	TRBJ2-7	TGTGCCAGTAAACCCGGGACAGGGGGAACGGAGCAGTACTTC	CASKPGTGGTEQYF
many	TRBD2	TRBV6-4	TRBJ2-3	TGTGCCAGCAGTCCCCGACTAGCGGACACAGATACGCAGTATTTT	CASSPRLADTDTQYF
NA	NA	TRBV19	TRBJ2-1	TGTGCCAGTTCCGCGCACAATGAGCAGTTCTTC	CASSAHNEQFF
many	TRBD1	TRBV20-1	TRBJ1-6	TGCAGTGCTAGATGGGACAGGGGGATGGTCAATTCACCCCTCCACTTT	CSARWDRGMVNSPLHF
many	TRBD1	TRBV15	TRBJ1-5	TGTGCCACCAGCGGGACAGAGGATAGCAATCAGCCCCAGCATTTT	CATSGTEDSNQPQHF
many	NA	TRBV20-1	TRBJ2-3	TGCAGTCTGGCGGGTATCGGCACAGATACGCAGTATTTT	CSLAGIGTDTQYF
NA	NA	TRBV7-2	TRBJ2-7	TGTGCCAGCAGCTTAGAGTGGCGGGCCGCCCGGGAGCAGTACTTC	CASSLEWRAAREQYF
NA	TRBD1	TRBV7-2	TRBJ1-2	TGTGCCAGCAGCTTAGCTGACAGGGACTATGGCTACACCTTC	CASSLADRDYGYTF
many	NA	TRBV9	TRBJ2-6	TGTGCCAGCAGCGTGCTGTCCGGGGCCAACGTCCTGACTTTC	CASSVLSGANVLTF
many	NA	TRBV20-1	TRBJ2-3	TGCAGTGCGACAACTAGCACAGATACGCAGTATTTT	CSATTSTDTQYF
few	NA	TRBV10-3	TRBJ2-2	TGTGCCATCAGAGGGGAAAGAGCTATAAACACCGGGGAGCTGTTTTTT	CAIRGERAINTGELFF
many	NA	TRBV9	TRBJ2-1	TGTGCCAGCAGCCCCCTTGGGGGCCAGTACGGCTTTCTCGAGCAGTTCTTC	CASSPLGGQYGFLEQFF
many	TRBD1	TRBV6-5	TRBJ2-1	TGTGCCTCACAAGGCGGCGGACAGGGAGAGTCCAGCTCCTACAATGAGCAGTTCTTC	CASQGGGQGESSSYNEQFF
few	TRBD2	TRBV11-3	TRBJ2-5	TGTGCCAGCAGCTTAGTCGGGTGGCGGGAGCTTCAAGAGACCCAGTACTTC	CASSLVGWRELQETQYF
many	NA	TRBV5-1	TRBJ2-1	TGCGCCAGCAGCTTGGGGGATACCTACAATGAGCAGTTCTTC	CASSLGDTYNEQFF
many	NA	TRBV29-1	TRBJ2-7	TGCAGCGCGAAACAGGGATACGAGCAGTACTTC	CSAKQGYEQYF
NA	NA	TRBV7-3	TRBJ1-2	TGTGCCAGCACCCTGTCCCCTAACTATGGCTACACCTTC	CASTLSPNYGYTF
many	NA	TRBV7-2	TRBJ1-1	TGTGCCAGCAGCTACTCGGGTGAAGCTTTCTTT	CASSYSGEAFF
NA	NA	TRBV4-3	TRBJ2-7	TGCGCCTGCAGCCAAGAACCCTCCGGCTCCTACGAGCAGTACTTC	CACSQEPSGSYEQYF
few	NA	TRBV3-1	TRBJ1-2	TGTGCCAGCAGCCAAGGGGCGTCCCCGGACACCTTC	CASSQGASPDTF
few	TRBD2	TRBV5-1	TRBJ2-3	TGCGCCAGCAGACTAGCGGGGGACACAGATACGCAGTATTTT	CASRLAGDTDTQYF
many	NA	TRBV5-1	TRBJ1-2	TGCGCCAGCAGCTTGGATTCCGGGAACTATGGCTACACCTTC	CASSLDSGNYGYTF
many	NA	TRBV4-1	TRBJ2-3	TGCGCCAGCAGCCGAGAAGAGCTAGCTGCAGATACGCAGTATTTT	CASSREELAADTQYF
few	TRBD2	TRBV28	TRBJ2-7	TGTGCCGGCAGTCTACTACATAGTGCGGGGGTTGGGGGAATTGGGTACGAGCAGTACTTC	CAGSLLHSAGVGGIGYEQYF
many	TRBD2	TRBV9	TRBJ2-7	TGTGCCAGCAGCGCATCGAGCGGGAGTTCCCACGAGCAGTACTTC	CASSASSGSSHEQYF
many	NA	TRBV27	TRBJ2-7	TGTGCCAGCAGTTTCGGGCTAGCGCTCTATTACGAGCAGTACTTC	CASSFGLALYYEQYF
many	TRBD2	TRBV3-1	TRBJ2-5	TGTGCCAGCAGCCAGACTAGCCCCCCTTTAACGTACTTC	CASSQTSPPLTYF
many	NA	TRBV6-1	TRBJ1-1	TGTGCCAGCACCCACAGTCGGCAGGGCGTTTGGAATGAAGCTTTCTTT	CASTHSRQGVWNEAFF
many	TRBD2	TRBV4-1	TRBJ2-3	TGCGCCAGCAGCCAGACCTTAGCGGGAGGTAGAGATACGCAGTATTTT	CASSQTLAGGRDTQYF